Shown below are 14 T cell receptor beta chains from a single sample sequenced in a study of cytotoxic CD8 clonotypes in ibrutinib-treated CLL. Method: immunoSEQ multiplex PCR; TCRdb's copy keeps in-frame clones and lacks some. The sample contains over 200,000 clones, around 70% of which appear only once. The input for sequencing was PBMCs, taken after 12 months of ibrutinib treatment. All receptors come from a human donor with chronic lymphocytic leukemia.

This clone was seen a few times. This chain links TRBV30 with TRBJ1-6, with D unclear. CDR1 is GTSNPN, CDR2 SVGIG, per germline (reference sequence). CDR3 size: 14 residues. Trimming pared 4 bases from V and 7 bases from J, leaving 14 bases between. DNA of the CDR3: TGTGCCTGGAATCTTGTTGACCTGAATTCACCCCTCCACTTT. Translated, it gives CAWNLVDLNSPLHF.

V gene TRBV9 combines with J gene TRBJ2-7; D gene unclear. Germline V gene data show CDR1 as SGDLS and CDR2 as YYNGEE. This CDR3 region has 13 residues. V lost 0 bases and J lost 6, with 10 bases in between. The CDR3 nucleotides are TGTGCCAGCAGCGTAGTTCAGAAAGGCGAGCAGTACTTC. This gives the protein CASSVVQKGEQYF. Using reference TRBV9 and TRBJ2-7 for the parts outside the CDR3, the full variable domain is DSGVTQTPKHLITATGQRVTLRCSPRSGDLSVYWYQQSLDQGLQFLIQYYNGEERAKGNILERFSAQQFPDLHSELNLSSLELGDSALYFCASSVVQKGEQYFGPGTRLTVT.

V usage is TRBV10-3 and J usage is TRBJ1-4; D uncertain. Germline V CDR1 and CDR2: ENHRY, SYGVKD. The CDR3 runs 13 residues. V was clipped by 8 bases and J by 4 bases, with 11 bases between them. The CDR3 loop is CAIAADINEKLFF. The DNA for the CDR3 is TGTGCCATCGCAGCTGATATTAATGAAAAACTGTTTTTT.

This clone was detected a few times. The CDR3 DNA is TGCAGCGTTGCCCCTGGGACAGTCAATCAGCCCCAGCATTTT. Translated, it gives CSVAPGTVNQPQHF. The genes are TRBV29-1 and TRBJ1-5, with 7 nucleotides matching TRBD1. Germline lookup yields CDR1 SQVTM and CDR2 ANQGSEA. Germline trimming cut 4 bases from V and 3 bases from J; bases unmatched to any gene: 6. The CDR3 spans 14 residues.

The rearrangement links TRBV6-1 to TRBJ1-6; unclear D gene. The CDR3 contains 11 residues. Deletions cut 1 base from V and 12 bases from J, with 4 bases between. Germline V lookup: CDR1 MNHNS, CDR2 SASEGT. This chain's CDR3 is CASSEVRPLHF. CDR3 DNA: TGTGCCAGCAGTGAAGTAAGACCCCTCCACTTT.

The genes are TRBV6-5 and TRBJ1-2; D remains ambiguous. V was clipped by 2 bases and J by 2 bases, with 15 bases between them. This CDR3 spans 16 amino acids. Germline CDR1 MNHEY, CDR2 SVGAGI. The CDR3 region has the DNA TGTGCCAGCAGTTACGGTTCCGGAAGACTAAACTATGGCTACACCTTC. It specifies CASSYGSGRLNYGYTF.

The rearrangement joins TRBV30 to TRBJ1-1, with D hard to call. Germline V gene lookup returns CDR1 GTSNPN and CDR2 SVGIG (reference sequence). The CDR3 loop spans 11 amino acids. With 7 bases removed from V and 3 bases from J, the gap between germline ends came to 9 bases. The CDR3: CAFPKHTEAFF. DNA for the CDR3: TGTGCCTTCCCGAAACACACTGAAGCTTTCTTT.

This CDR3 is CASSLEAFWGRSTGELFF. The CDR3 DNA reads as TGTGCCAGCAGCTTAGAAGCGTTTTGGGGAAGGTCCACCGGGGAGCTGTTTTTT. This chain uses TRBV11-1 with TRBJ2-2; D gene ambiguous. The germline V gene has CDR1 SGHAT and CDR2 FQDESV (reference sequence). V was pared by 1 base and J by 4 bases, with 19 bases between. The CDR3 spans 18 residues. Variable domain in full (rest from reference TRBV11-1 and TRBJ2-2): EAEVAQSPRYKITEKSQAVAFWCDPISGHATLYWYRQILGQGPELLVQFQDESVVDDSQLPKDRFSAERLKGVDSTLKIQPAELGDSAMYLCASSLEAFWGRSTGELFFGEGSRLTVL.

The rearrangement links TRBV25-1 to TRBJ2-5; D uncertain. The germline gives CDR1 MGHDK, CDR2 SYGVNS. Trimming left V 5 bases short and J 4 bases short, with 11 bases between. This CDR3 comprises 13 residues. CDR3 nucleotides: TGTGCCAGCAGTCAACAAGTGAGAGAGACCCAGTACTTC. Its protein is CASSQQVRETQYF.

The chain recombines TRBV9 with TRBJ2-7; possible D gene TRBD1, 7 bases. V shed 1 base and J shed 6 bases, with 8 bases lying between them. Germline CDR1 is SGDLS and CDR2 is YYNGEE. This CDR3 comprises 12 residues. In DNA form, the CDR3 reads TGTGCCAGCAGCGTACAGGGGGGCGAGCAGTACTTC. This gives the protein CASSVQGGEQYF.

The V call is TRBV2, the J call TRBJ2-3; possibly TRBD2 for D (5 bases). CDR1 is SNHLY and CDR2 is FYNNEI in the germline V gene. Trimming took 7 bases from V and 9 from J, leaving 20 bases between them. This CDR3 is 14 amino acids long. The CDR3 protein is CASTSRTGRDTQYF. DNA for the CDR3: TGTGCCAGCACCTCCCGGACTGGCCGTGACACGCAGTATTTT.

The gene calls are TRBV5-1 and TRBJ2-7; 9 bases map to TRBD1. Germline CDR1 is SGHRS and CDR2 is YFSETQ. The CDR3 is made up of 16 amino acids. V was clipped by 4 bases and J by 6 bases; unmatched bases: 14. The CDR3 region has the DNA TGCGCCAGCAGCCAAAGCTCCGGGACAGGGCAAATCGAGCAGTACTTC. Translated: CASSQSSGTGQIEQYF.

The chain links TRBV30 to TRBJ2-5, with 7 bases identical to TRBD1. Losses at the gene ends were 5 bases for V and 3 bases for J; bases not matched to a gene: 6. This CDR3 is 13 amino acids long. Germline CDR1 GTSNPN, CDR2 SVGIG (reference sequence). CDR3 DNA: TGTGCCTGGGATATGACAGGGAAAGAGACCCAGTACTTC. This codes for CAWDMTGKETQYF.

On this clone itself: The junction differs from germline at one of its ends, possibly a read error. Other DNA sequences in the sample encode the same CDR3. V is TRBV5-4 and J is TRBJ1-3; D gene ambiguous. This CDR3 spans 15 amino acids. The germline CDR1 and CDR2 sequences are SGHNT and YYREEE (reference sequence). The CDR3 loop reads CASSLLQSSGNTIYF. CDR3 nucleotide sequence: TGCGCCAGCAGCTTGTTACAGAGCTCTGGAAACACCATATATTTT.